This T cell receptor (beta chain) was found in a study of blood T cell repertoires in COVID-19. Overall study context: Researchers got acute and convalescent COVID-19 samples from the United States, Italy and Spain. PBMCs, B-cell-depleted T cells, or T cells were the source of the cDNA or gDNA that made up the material.

The CDR3 runs 15 residues. Trimming removed 3 bases from V and 9 bases from J; junction bases left unmatched: 9. In germline, CDR1 is SGHTA, CDR2 FQGNSA. As originally analysed: Reference gene primers were amplified, and this amplification served to estimate nucleated cell counts. The data were produced by immunoSEQ multiplex PCR, yet TCRdb's version contains in-frame clones alone and is incomplete. V and J calls and clone size follow that table, whereas D and trimming were derived from the DNA. The table records under 250,000 clones, 83% of them present only once. The sample was peripheral blood. The V gene is TRBV7-2, the J gene TRBJ2-4; 9 bases align to TRBD1. The receptor comes from a human donor in a cohort sampled during active COVID-19. The CDR3 nucleotides are TGTGCCAGCAGCTTCCGTACAGGGGGCTTAAGCATTCAGTACTTC. Residues: CASSFRTGGLSIQYF.